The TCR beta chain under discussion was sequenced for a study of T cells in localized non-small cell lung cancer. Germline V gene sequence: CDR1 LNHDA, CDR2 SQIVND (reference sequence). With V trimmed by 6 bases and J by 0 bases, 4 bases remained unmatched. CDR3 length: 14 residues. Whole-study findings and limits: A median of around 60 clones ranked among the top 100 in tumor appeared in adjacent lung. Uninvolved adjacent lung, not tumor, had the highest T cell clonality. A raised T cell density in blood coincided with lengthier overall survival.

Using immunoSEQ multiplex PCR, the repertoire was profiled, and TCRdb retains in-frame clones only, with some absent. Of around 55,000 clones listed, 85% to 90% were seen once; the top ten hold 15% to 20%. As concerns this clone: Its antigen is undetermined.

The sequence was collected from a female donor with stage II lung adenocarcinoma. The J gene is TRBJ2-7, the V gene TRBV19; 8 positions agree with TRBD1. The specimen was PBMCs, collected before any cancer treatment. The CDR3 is CASRTQGASYEQYF. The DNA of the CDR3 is TGTGCCAGTAGGACGCAGGGGGCCTCCTACGAGCAGTACTTC.